The entry that follows covers one TCR beta chain sequence. Its specificity is unknown. This sample stems from a study of T cell clones after liver transplantation. Study overall: Tolerance: complete withdrawal held at least one year, liver enzymes staying within twice normal.

The protocol was immunoSEQ multiplex PCR, while the TCRdb copy is restricted to in-frame clones and leaves out a portion. The sample holds 70,000 or so clones, 90% seen once. Unstimulated PBMCs were sorted into CD3+CD4+ and CD3+CD8+ populations. CDR3 length: 16 amino acids. Germline CDR1 reads MNHEY; CDR2 reads SMNVEV (reference sequence). The ends lost 3 bases at V and 2 bases at J; junction bases unmatched: 6. Regarding the study as a whole: Small, mixed patient groups and varying post-transplant times limit these conclusions. Low donor cell numbers restricted donor-reactive repertoire measurement in a couple of subjects.

The J gene is TRBJ2-5, the V gene TRBV27, with TRBD1 identical over 10 bases. This sequence was found in a human donor who received a liver transplant. The sequencing here drew on CD4+ T cells from blood, taken before liver transplant. Here the CDR3 DNA reads TGTGCCAGCAGTTTCCTGGGGACAGGGGATCAAGAGACCCAGTACTTC. Translation: CASSFLGTGDQETQYF.